This entry concerns a single T cell receptor (beta chain). From RNA transcripts, TCR beta CDR3 regions were amplified. An initial round of RT-PCR targeting the TCR CDR3 relied on the HTBI primer set. TCRdb passed the multiplex PCR reads through MiXCR, listing each CDR3 protein once. Here the sample spans about 250,000 distinct CDR3 sequences, approximately 23% being singletons. This sample was included in a study of T cells in Graves' hyperthyroidism and ophthalmopathy. CDR1 is LNHDA and CDR2 is SQIVND in the germline V gene (reference sequence). Trimming removed 5 bases from V and 7 bases from J, with 12 bases in between. The CDR3 runs to 13 residues.

This TCR was sampled from a woman aged 40 to 50 with Graves' ophthalmopathy. The sequenced material came from blood. J is TRBJ1-5 and V is TRBV19; D unclear. The CDR3 spells CASSVTPGQPQHF. DNA for the CDR3: TGTGCCAGTAGTGTCACGCCCGGGCAGCCCCAGCATTTT.